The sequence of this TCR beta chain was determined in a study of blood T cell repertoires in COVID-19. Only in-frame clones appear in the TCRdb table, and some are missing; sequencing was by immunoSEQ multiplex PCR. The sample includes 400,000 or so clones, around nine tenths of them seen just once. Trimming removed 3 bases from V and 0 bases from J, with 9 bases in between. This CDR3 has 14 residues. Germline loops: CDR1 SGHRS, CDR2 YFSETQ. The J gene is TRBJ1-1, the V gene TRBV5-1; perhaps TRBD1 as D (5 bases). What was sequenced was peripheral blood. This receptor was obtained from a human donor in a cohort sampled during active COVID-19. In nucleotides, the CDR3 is TGCGCCAGCAGCTACGGGGGTCTGAACACTGAAGCTTTCTTT. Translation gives CASSYGGLNTEAFF.